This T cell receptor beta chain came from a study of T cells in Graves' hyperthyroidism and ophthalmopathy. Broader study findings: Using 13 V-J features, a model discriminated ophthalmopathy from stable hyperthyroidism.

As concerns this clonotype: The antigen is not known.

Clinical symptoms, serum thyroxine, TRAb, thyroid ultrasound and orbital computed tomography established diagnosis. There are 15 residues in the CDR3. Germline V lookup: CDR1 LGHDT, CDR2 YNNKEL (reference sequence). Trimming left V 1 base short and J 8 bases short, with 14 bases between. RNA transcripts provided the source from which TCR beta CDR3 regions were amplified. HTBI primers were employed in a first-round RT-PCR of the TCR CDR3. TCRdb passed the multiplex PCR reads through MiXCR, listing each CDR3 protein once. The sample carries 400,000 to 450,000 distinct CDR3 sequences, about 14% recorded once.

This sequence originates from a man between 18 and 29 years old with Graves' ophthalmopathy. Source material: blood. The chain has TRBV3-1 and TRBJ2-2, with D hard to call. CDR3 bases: TGTGCCAGCAGCCAAGTTGGAGAAATGGCAGGGGAGCTGTTTTTT. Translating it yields CASSQVGEMAGELFF.